This T cell receptor (beta chain) was sequenced during a study of T cells in Graves' hyperthyroidism and ophthalmopathy. Points from the study as a whole: Clonotypes that were expanded in thyroid above 0.001 mostly appeared in blood too.

This clonotype was found many times. No antigen is known for it. Ophthalmopathy cases met thresholds of Clinical Activity Score at least 3, NOSPECS grade at least 4 and duration under 3 months. The diagnoses drew upon clinical symptoms, serum thyroxine and TRAb, thyroid ultrasound and orbital computed tomography. The trim removed 1 base at V and 2 bases at J, leaving 1 base unmatched. The CDR3 is 14 residues long. In germline, CDR1 is SNHLY, CDR2 FYNNEI. Regions amplified from RNA transcripts were the TCR beta CDR3 regions. The HTBI set primed first-round TCR CDR3 RT-PCR. Via MiXCR, TCRdb re-called the multiplex PCR reads, giving one row per CDR3 protein. This table has some 650,000 distinct CDR3 sequences, about a sixth appearing once.

The TCR was taken from a woman aged 40 to 50 with Graves' ophthalmopathy. The rearrangement joins TRBV2 to TRBJ2-5, with 7 positions matching TRBD1. Sequencing was carried out using blood. The CDR3 DNA is TGTGCCAGCAGTGAAGGCAGGGGGCAAGAGACCCAGTACTTC. Protein product: CASSEGRGQETQYF.